This entry concerns a single TCR beta chain. No antigen is known for it. Qualities for individual bases were not recorded, and no much larger clone is one base off. In this study, focal radiation therapy paired with CTLA-4 blockade (ipilimumab) was tested in patients who had chemo-refractory metastatic non-small-cell lung cancer. This entry comes from a study of radiotherapy plus CTLA-4 blockade in lung cancer (dated by TCRdb to the late 2010s). In the study overall: Objective responses were observed in approximately 19% of enrolled patients, and disease control was achieved in around 30%. Overall study results and their limits: Increased serum interferon-beta after radiation, together with early dynamic changes in blood T cell clones, were reported to be the strongest predictors of response. After treatment with radiotherapy and ipilimumab, TCR clones that came from tumors expanded in the peripheral blood.

The CDR3 sequence holds 15 residues, the cysteine and phenylalanine included. Just the 45-base CDR3 DNA is kept, in frame starting at base 1. As encoded in the germline V gene (reference sequence), CDR1 is LNHDA while CDR2 is SQIVND. V and J are truncated by 1 base and 0 bases respectively, leaving an intervening sequence of 10 bases. The library was made by the immunoSEQ multiplex PCR assay. This is the immuneACCESS table as TCRdb keeps it, with only in-frame sequences that have V and J called. A part of the clones is gone; compared with another copy, unresolved V genes explain less than half, and the rest is unexplained. The sample has 32,000 or so clones on record, 70% to 80% of them singletons. Roughly 15% of the sample goes to the ten largest clones.

This receptor was taken from a human donor with non-small cell lung cancer that progressed on radiotherapy plus ipilimumab. The specimen was peripheral blood, collected from a patient treated with radiotherapy plus ipilimumab. In this chain, TRBV19 is recombined with TRBJ2-7; no D segment can be confidently identified. The CDR3 protein sequence reads: CASSIGMGSSYEQYF. The nucleotide sequence is TGTGCCAGTAGTATAGGGATGGGAAGCTCCTACGAGCAGTACTTC.